This T cell receptor (beta chain) originates from a study of blood T cell repertoires in COVID-19. Study context: Samples came from the United States, Italy and Spain, spanning acute and convalescent COVID-19. PBMCs, B-cell-depleted T cells, or T cells were the source of the cDNA or gDNA that made up the material.

Germline CDR1 is LNHDA and CDR2 is SQIVND (reference sequence). The CDR3 length is 15 residues. V lost 5 bases and J lost 3; bases outside the gene matches: 7. Participant age was 18 to 89 years, and participants resided in approximately 25 US areas. Cohort placement rested on clinical history that participants reported themselves. Sequencing used immunoSEQ multiplex PCR; TCRdb keeps in-frame clones, though not all of them. The sample has hundreds of thousands of clones; over 75% are singletons. This TCR was recovered from a man aged 25-40 years who had recovered from COVID-19. The chain employs TRBV19 and TRBJ1-5, with 7 nucleotides matching TRBD1. Sequenced input: PBMCs or T cells enriched from blood (not recorded which). The CDR3: CASSLSGGNNQPQHF. CDR3 nucleotides: TGTGCCAGTAGTCTCTCAGGGGGTAACAATCAGCCCCAGCATTTT.